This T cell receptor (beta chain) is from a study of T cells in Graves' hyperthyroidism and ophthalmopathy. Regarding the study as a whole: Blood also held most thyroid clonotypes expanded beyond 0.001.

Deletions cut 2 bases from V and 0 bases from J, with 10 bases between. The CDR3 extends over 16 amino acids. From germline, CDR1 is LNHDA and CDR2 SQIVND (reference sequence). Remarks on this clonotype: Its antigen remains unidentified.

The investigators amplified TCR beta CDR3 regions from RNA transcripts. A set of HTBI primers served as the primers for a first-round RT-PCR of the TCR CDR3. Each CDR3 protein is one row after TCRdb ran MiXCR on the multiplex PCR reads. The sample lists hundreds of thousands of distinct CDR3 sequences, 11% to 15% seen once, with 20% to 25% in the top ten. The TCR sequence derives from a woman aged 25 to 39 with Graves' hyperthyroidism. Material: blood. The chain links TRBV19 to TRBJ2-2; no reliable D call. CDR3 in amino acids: CASSIRRIPNTGELFF. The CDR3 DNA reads TGTGCCAGTAGTATACGACGAATTCCGAACACCGGGGAGCTGTTTTTT.